A selection of T cell receptor beta chains follows, all from one sample in a study of blood T cell repertoires in COVID-19. Assay used: immunoSEQ multiplex PCR; TCRdb lists only in-frame clones, some missing. The sample consists of 150,000 to 200,000 clones, about 88% of them appearing once. Input material: peripheral blood. All receptors come from a woman over 75 with acute or convalescent COVID-19. The CDR3 runs from the conserved cysteine through the conserved F or W. The order of the fields is J gene, V gene, D gene, CDR3 length, clone size, CDR3 DNA, CDR3 protein. A D gene is named only where the DNA matches it firmly. The size field is filled for only some rows; it gives once, few, many or a size class.

j_call: TRBJ1-2; v_call: TRBV2; d_call: TRBD1; cdr3_length: 12; clone_size: .; cdr3_nt: TGTGCCAGCAGAACAGGGGACTATGGCTACACCTTC; cdr3_aa: CASRTGDYGYTF
j_call: TRBJ2-7; v_call: TRBV3-1/TRBV3-2; d_call: .; cdr3_length: 17; clone_size: .; cdr3_nt: TGTGCCAGCAGCCAAGATACCTACAGGTGGCCTTCCTACGAGCAGTACTTC; cdr3_aa: CASSQDTYRWPSYEQYF
j_call: TRBJ1-1; v_call: TRBV18; d_call: .; cdr3_length: 17; clone_size: .; cdr3_nt: TGTGCCAGCTCACCACCGTTACAGAAGGTTATGAACACTGAAGCTTTCTTT; cdr3_aa: CASSPPLQKVMNTEAFF
j_call: TRBJ1-2; v_call: TRBV19; d_call: TRBD1; cdr3_length: 15; clone_size: once; cdr3_nt: TGTGCCAGTAGCGCTTCAGGGACAGCTAACTATGGCTACACCTTC; cdr3_aa: CASSASGTANYGYTF
j_call: TRBJ2-1; v_call: TRBV15; d_call: .; cdr3_length: 15; clone_size: .; cdr3_nt: TGTGCCACCAGCAGAGGGGTCCAGGAGGAGAATGAGCAGTTCTTC; cdr3_aa: CATSRGVQEENEQFF
j_call: TRBJ1-1; v_call: TRBV4-3; d_call: .; cdr3_length: 16; clone_size: .; cdr3_nt: TGCGCCAGCAGCCAAGAGGGGGGGTGGTCGAACACTGAAGCTTTCTTT; cdr3_aa: CASSQEGGWSNTEAFF
j_call: TRBJ2-3; v_call: TRBV7-6; d_call: TRBD1; cdr3_length: 15; clone_size: .; cdr3_nt: TGTGCCAGCAGCTTAGAGGGGGCTTTTACAGATACGCAGTATTTT; cdr3_aa: CASSLEGAFTDTQYF
j_call: TRBJ1-3; v_call: TRBV7-9; d_call: .; cdr3_length: 11; clone_size: .; cdr3_nt: TGTGCCAGCAGCCCGGAGAACACCATATATTTT; cdr3_aa: CASSPENTIYF
j_call: TRBJ2-7; v_call: TRBV4-2; d_call: .; cdr3_length: 15; clone_size: .; cdr3_nt: TGTGCCAGCCTTACTAACCCGGAATCGTCCTACGAGCAGTACTTC; cdr3_aa: CASLTNPESSYEQYF
j_call: TRBJ1-2; v_call: TRBV15; d_call: TRBD1; cdr3_length: 13; clone_size: .; cdr3_nt: TGTGCCACCAGCAGGGGACAGGGGCTCGGCTACACCTTC; cdr3_aa: CATSRGQGLGYTF
j_call: TRBJ2-7; v_call: TRBV28; d_call: TRBD2; cdr3_length: 13; clone_size: .; cdr3_nt: TGTGCCAGCAGTCTAGCGGGCTCCTACGAGCAGTACTTC; cdr3_aa: CASSLAGSYEQYF
j_call: TRBJ2-1; v_call: TRBV19; d_call: TRBD2; cdr3_length: 20; clone_size: .; cdr3_nt: TGTGCCAGTAGCCCTTACCCAGGCCTGACTAGCTTTAGGTCCTACAATGAGCAGTTCTTC; cdr3_aa: CASSPYPGLTSFRSYNEQFF
j_call: TRBJ2-7; v_call: TRBV30; d_call: TRBD1; cdr3_length: 16; clone_size: .; cdr3_nt: TGTGCCTGGAGTGTATTTGGGACAGGGAAGACCTACGAGCAGTACTTC; cdr3_aa: CAWSVFGTGKTYEQYF
j_call: TRBJ1-1; v_call: TRBV27; d_call: .; cdr3_length: 14; clone_size: .; cdr3_nt: TGTGCCAGCAGAAAGTGGACAGTGAACACTGAAGCTTTCTTT; cdr3_aa: CASRKWTVNTEAFF
j_call: TRBJ1-2; v_call: TRBV19; d_call: .; cdr3_length: 15; clone_size: .; cdr3_nt: TGTGCCAGCGCCCAGAGGGTTGAAATTAACTATGGCTACACCTTC; cdr3_aa: CASAQRVEINYGYTF
j_call: TRBJ1-4; v_call: TRBV25-1; d_call: TRBD1; cdr3_length: 15; clone_size: .; cdr3_nt: TGTGCCAGCAGCCCCGGACAGGGTTTTAATGAAAAACTGTTTTTT; cdr3_aa: CASSPGQGFNEKLFF
j_call: TRBJ2-1; v_call: TRBV3-1/TRBV3-2; d_call: .; cdr3_length: 13; clone_size: .; cdr3_nt: TGTGCCAGCAGCCCGTGGACAGACGGTGAGCAGTTCTTC; cdr3_aa: CASSPWTDGEQFF
j_call: TRBJ1-5; v_call: TRBV19; d_call: TRBD1; cdr3_length: 15; clone_size: .; cdr3_nt: TGTGCCAGTAGTTCAAACAGGGGCTCAAATCAGCCCCAGCATTTT; cdr3_aa: CASSSNRGSNQPQHF
j_call: TRBJ2-3; v_call: TRBV6-5; d_call: TRBD2; cdr3_length: 14; clone_size: .; cdr3_nt: TGTGCCAGCATTTTAGCGGGGAGCACAGATACGCAGTATTTT; cdr3_aa: CASILAGSTDTQYF
j_call: TRBJ1-6; v_call: TRBV30; d_call: TRBD1; cdr3_length: 17; clone_size: few; cdr3_nt: TGTGCCTGGAGTAATTTGGCAGGGGGCTCCTATAATTCACCCCTCCACTTT; cdr3_aa: CAWSNLAGGSYNSPLHF
j_call: TRBJ2-2; v_call: TRBV9; d_call: .; cdr3_length: 15; clone_size: few; cdr3_nt: TGTGCCAGCAGCGTAGAGGCAGGGAACACCGGGGAGCTGTTTTTT; cdr3_aa: CASSVEAGNTGELFF
j_call: TRBJ2-3; v_call: TRBV9; d_call: .; cdr3_length: 17; clone_size: .; cdr3_nt: TGTGCCAGCAGCGTAGGTTCCGGGTTCTTTAGCACAGATACGCAGTATTTT; cdr3_aa: CASSVGSGFFSTDTQYF
j_call: TRBJ2-7; v_call: TRBV19; d_call: .; cdr3_length: 14; clone_size: .; cdr3_nt: TGTGCCAGTAGGCCGAGGGGGGGGCCCTACGAGCAGTACTTC; cdr3_aa: CASRPRGGPYEQYF
j_call: TRBJ2-1; v_call: TRBV7-9; d_call: .; cdr3_length: 14; clone_size: .; cdr3_nt: TGTGCCAGCAGCTTACGACAGAACTACAATGAGCAGTTCTTC; cdr3_aa: CASSLRQNYNEQFF
j_call: TRBJ1-1; v_call: TRBV2; d_call: .; cdr3_length: 13; clone_size: .; cdr3_nt: TGTGCCAGCAGTACTACCCGTAACACTGAAGCTTTCTTT; cdr3_aa: CASSTTRNTEAFF
j_call: TRBJ2-4; v_call: TRBV19; d_call: TRBD1; cdr3_length: 14; clone_size: .; cdr3_nt: TGTGCCAGTAGTAGGGGGACAGGGTTAAACATTCAGTACTTC; cdr3_aa: CASSRGTGLNIQYF
j_call: TRBJ1-3; v_call: TRBV28; d_call: .; cdr3_length: 16; clone_size: .; cdr3_nt: TGTGCCAGCAGTTGGGCAGGGCAAAGCTCTGGAAACACCATATATTTT; cdr3_aa: CASSWAGQSSGNTIYF
j_call: TRBJ2-1; v_call: TRBV6-5; d_call: .; cdr3_length: 13; clone_size: .; cdr3_nt: TGTGCCAGCACCACTCCCTGGGGCGATGAGCAGTTCTTC; cdr3_aa: CASTTPWGDEQFF
j_call: TRBJ1-2; v_call: TRBV4-2; d_call: .; cdr3_length: 13; clone_size: .; cdr3_nt: TGTGCCAGCAGCCAAGACAGGGTAGATGGCTACACCTTC; cdr3_aa: CASSQDRVDGYTF
j_call: TRBJ2-1; v_call: TRBV2; d_call: .; cdr3_length: 15; clone_size: .; cdr3_nt: TGTGCCAGCAGTGAAGGCGGGCCACCCTACAATGAGCAGTTCTTC; cdr3_aa: CASSEGGPPYNEQFF
j_call: TRBJ2-7; v_call: TRBV19; d_call: TRBD1; cdr3_length: 12; clone_size: once; cdr3_nt: TGTGCCAGTAGTACGACAGGGAACGAGCAGTACTTC; cdr3_aa: CASSTTGNEQYF
j_call: TRBJ1-6; v_call: TRBV6-4; d_call: .; cdr3_length: 15; clone_size: .; cdr3_nt: TGTGCCAGCAGTAAACAACAGGGTACGTCTTCACCCCTCCACTTT; cdr3_aa: CASSKQQGTSSPLHF